Listed below are T cell receptor beta chains from one sample, sequenced in a study of T-cell memory formation after mild COVID-19. TCRdb re-analysed the 5' RACE reads in MiXCR, keeping a single row per CDR3 protein. The data contain roughly 89,000 distinct CDR3 sequences, less than 15% of them seen just once; the ten biggest clones take up approximately 26%. Sequenced material: PBMCs or a T cell subset sorted from them (not recorded which). These receptors were taken from an adult woman who had mild COVID-19 (a few samples of this study predate the infection). Cell type and time point are not known. The CDR3 runs from the conserved cysteine through the conserved F or W. D genes are given only for firm matches. The listing skips clone size in some rows; elsewhere it reads once, few, many or a size class.

TRBJ2-1 | few | NA | TRBV7-6 | TGTGCCAGCAGCCCCTCGGGACTCCCTGAGCAGTTCTTC | CASSPSGLPEQFF
TRBJ1-1 | NA | NA | TRBV19 | TGTGCCAGTAGTATAGGGTTGGGATCTTTCTTT | CASSIGLGSFF
TRBJ2-2 | few | NA | TRBV30 | TGTGCCTGGACCGCCAGCGGGGAGCTGTTTTTT | CAWTASGELFF
TRBJ2-7 | many | TRBD1 | TRBV25-1 | TGTGCCAGCAGTGACCCCGGACAGGGCGTTTACGAGCAGTACTTC | CASSDPGQGVYEQYF
TRBJ2-7 | few | TRBD1 | TRBV15 | TGTGCCACCAGCATCAGTTGGGACAGCAACTACGAGCAGTACTTC | CATSISWDSNYEQYF
TRBJ2-5 | few | NA | TRBV7-9 | TGTGCCAGCAGCTCCCTCTCACCGGAGACAGCACAAGAGACCCAGTACTTC | CASSSLSPETAQETQYF
TRBJ2-1 | NA | NA | TRBV9 | TGTGCCAGCAGCGCTGGGGGATATGATGAGCAGTTCTTC | CASSAGGYDEQFF
TRBJ2-5 | NA | TRBD1 | TRBV6-5 | TGTGCCAGCAGTTCCCCCAGCTCCGGGACAGACCAGGAGACCCAGTACTTC | CASSSPSSGTDQETQYF
TRBJ2-1 | many | NA | TRBV29-1 | TGCAGCGTTGACGAGACAGCGCACAATGAGCAGTTCTTC | CSVDETAHNEQFF
TRBJ1-2 | NA | NA | TRBV12-3/TRBV12-4 | TGTGCCAGCAGTTATTCGGGGTCGGTAGGCTACACCTTC | CASSYSGSVGYTF
TRBJ2-5 | many | NA | TRBV3-1 | TGTGCCAGCAGTCACACAAGTCAAGAGACCCAGTACTTC | CASSHTSQETQYF
TRBJ2-2 | few | NA | TRBV29-1 | TGCAGCGTTGAAGAGTCAGGGACCGGGGAGCTGTTTTTT | CSVEESGTGELFF
TRBJ1-1 | NA | NA | TRBV5-1 | TGCGCCAGCAGCTACCGGGACCCGATTGAAACTGAAGCTTTCTTT | CASSYRDPIETEAFF
TRBJ2-3 | NA | NA | TRBV12-3/TRBV12-4 | TGTGCCAGCACCCTCGCCCTGTCAGATACGCAGTATTTT | CASTLALSDTQYF
TRBJ1-1 | few | NA | TRBV27 | TGTGCCAGCAGGGACTTTAACACTGAAGCTTTCTTT | CASRDFNTEAFF
TRBJ1-3 | few | NA | TRBV20-1 | TGCAGTGCTAGAGGGGTAGACAGAGACTCTGGAAACACCATATATTTT | CSARGVDRDSGNTIYF
TRBJ2-7 | few | NA | TRBV14 | TGTGCCAGCAGCCAGAGGCCGAAATACGAGCAGTACTTC | CASSQRPKYEQYF
TRBJ2-2 | NA | NA | TRBV11-2 | TGTGCCAGCAGCCTAGGACTTGAGAACACCGGGGAGCTGTTTTTT | CASSLGLENTGELFF
TRBJ2-2 | NA | TRBD1 | TRBV6-4 | TGTGCCAGCAGCAGGGACAGAGATACGAACACCGGGGAGCTGTTTTTT | CASSRDRDTNTGELFF
TRBJ2-3 | many | NA | TRBV9 | TGTGCCAGCAGCGGTAGTAATGATCGTGCAGATACGCAGTATTTT | CASSGSNDRADTQYF
TRBJ2-7 | few | TRBD2 | TRBV20-1 | TGCAGTGCTACTCTAGCCGGGACTAGCGGGAGTGGGTACGAGCAGTACTTC | CSATLAGTSGSGYEQYF
TRBJ2-7 | NA | NA | TRBV7-2 | TGTGCCAGCAGCTTGGACCCCTTGGGGGAGCAGTACTTC | CASSLDPLGEQYF
TRBJ2-2 | NA | NA | TRBV7-6 | TGTGCCAGCAGCTTACTAGTGGAGGCCGGGGAGCTGTTTTTT | CASSLLVEAGELFF
TRBJ2-1 | few | NA | TRBV30 | TGTGCCTGGAGGGGGGATGGTGAGCAGTTCTTC | CAWRGDGEQFF